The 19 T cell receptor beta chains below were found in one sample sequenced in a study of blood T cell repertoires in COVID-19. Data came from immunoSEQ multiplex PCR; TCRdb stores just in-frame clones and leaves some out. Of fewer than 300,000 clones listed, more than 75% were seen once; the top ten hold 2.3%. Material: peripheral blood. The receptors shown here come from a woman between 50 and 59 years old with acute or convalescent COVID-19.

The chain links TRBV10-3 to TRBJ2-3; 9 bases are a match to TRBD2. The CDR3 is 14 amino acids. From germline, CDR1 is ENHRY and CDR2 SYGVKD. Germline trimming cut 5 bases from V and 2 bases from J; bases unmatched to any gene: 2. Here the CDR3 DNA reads TGTGCCATCAGTATAGCGGGAGCCACAGATACGCAGTATTTT. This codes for CAISIAGATDTQYF.

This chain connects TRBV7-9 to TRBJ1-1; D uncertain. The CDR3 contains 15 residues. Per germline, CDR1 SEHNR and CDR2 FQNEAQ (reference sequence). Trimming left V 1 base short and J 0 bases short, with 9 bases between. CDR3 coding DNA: TGTGCCAGCAGCTTAGAACCACAGATGAACACTGAAGCTTTCTTT. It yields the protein CASSLEPQMNTEAFF.

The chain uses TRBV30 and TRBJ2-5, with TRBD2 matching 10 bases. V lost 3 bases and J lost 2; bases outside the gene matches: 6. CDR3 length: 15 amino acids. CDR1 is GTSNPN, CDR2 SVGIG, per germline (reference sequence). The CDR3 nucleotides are TGTGCCTGGAGGCCTCGTAGCGGGGGGCAAGAGACCCAGTACTTC. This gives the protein CAWRPRSGGQETQYF. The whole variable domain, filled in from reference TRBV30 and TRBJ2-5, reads SQTIHQWPATLVQPVGSPLSLECTVEGTSNPNLYWYRQAAGRGLQLLFYSVGIGQISSEVPQNLSASRPQDRQFILSSKKLLLSDSGFYLCAWRPRSGGQETQYFGPGTRLLVL.

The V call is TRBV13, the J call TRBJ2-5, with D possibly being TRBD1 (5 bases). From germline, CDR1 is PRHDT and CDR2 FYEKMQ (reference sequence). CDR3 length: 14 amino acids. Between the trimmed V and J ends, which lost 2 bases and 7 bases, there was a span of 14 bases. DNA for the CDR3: TGTGCCAGCAGCTTAAGGGGTCGAGATGGGACCCAGTACTTC. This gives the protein CASSLRGRDGTQYF.

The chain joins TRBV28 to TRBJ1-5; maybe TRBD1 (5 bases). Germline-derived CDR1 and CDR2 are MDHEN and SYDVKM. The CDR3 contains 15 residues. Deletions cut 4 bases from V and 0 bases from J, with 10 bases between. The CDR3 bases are TGTGCCAGCAGTTCATCAGGGTATAGCAATCAGCCCCAGCATTTT. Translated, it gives CASSSSGYSNQPQHF.

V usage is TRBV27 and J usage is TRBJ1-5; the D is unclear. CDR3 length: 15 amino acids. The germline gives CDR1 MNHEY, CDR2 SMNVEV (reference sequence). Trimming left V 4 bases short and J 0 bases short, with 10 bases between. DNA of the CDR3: TGTGCCAGCAGTTCGGAACGGGGTAGCAATCAGCCCCAGCATTTT. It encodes CASSSERGSNQPQHF.

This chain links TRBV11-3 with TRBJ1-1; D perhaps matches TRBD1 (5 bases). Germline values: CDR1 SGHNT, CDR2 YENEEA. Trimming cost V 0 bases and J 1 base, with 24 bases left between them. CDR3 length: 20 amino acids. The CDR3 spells CASSLEEYVSGGWPNTEAFF. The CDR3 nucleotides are TGTGCCAGCAGCTTAGAGGAATATGTGTCGGGGGGTTGGCCGAACACTGAAGCTTTCTTT.

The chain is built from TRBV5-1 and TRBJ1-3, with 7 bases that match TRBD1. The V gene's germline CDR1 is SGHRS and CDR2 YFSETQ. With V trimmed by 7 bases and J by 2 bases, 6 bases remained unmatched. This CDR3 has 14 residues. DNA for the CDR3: TGCGCCAGCGGTGAACAGGGGACTGGAAACACCATATATTTT. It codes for CASGEQGTGNTIYF.

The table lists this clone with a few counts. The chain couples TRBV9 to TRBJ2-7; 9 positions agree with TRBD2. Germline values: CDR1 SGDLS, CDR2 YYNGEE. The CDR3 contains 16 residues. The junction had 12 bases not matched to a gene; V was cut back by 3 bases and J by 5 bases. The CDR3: CASSAGTSSLADEQYF. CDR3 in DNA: TGTGCCAGCAGCGCCGGGACTAGCAGTTTGGCGGACGAGCAGTACTTC.

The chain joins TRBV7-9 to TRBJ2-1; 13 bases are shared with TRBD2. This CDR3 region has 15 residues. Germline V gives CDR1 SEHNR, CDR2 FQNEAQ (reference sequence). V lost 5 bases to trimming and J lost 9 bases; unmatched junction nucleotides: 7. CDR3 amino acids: CASSVTSGREAEQFF. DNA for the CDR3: TGTGCCAGCAGCGTTACTAGCGGGAGGGAGGCTGAGCAGTTCTTC.

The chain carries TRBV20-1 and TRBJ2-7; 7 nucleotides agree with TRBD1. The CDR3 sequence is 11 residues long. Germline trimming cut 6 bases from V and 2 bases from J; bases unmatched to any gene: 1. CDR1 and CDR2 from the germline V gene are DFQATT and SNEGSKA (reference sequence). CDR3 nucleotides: TGCAGTGCCGGACAGGCCTACGAGCAGTACTTC. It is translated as CSAGQAYEQYF.

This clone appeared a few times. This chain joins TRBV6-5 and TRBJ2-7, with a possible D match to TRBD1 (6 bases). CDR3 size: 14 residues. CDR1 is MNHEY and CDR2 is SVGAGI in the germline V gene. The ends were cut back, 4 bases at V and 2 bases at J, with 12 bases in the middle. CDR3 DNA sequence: TGTGCCAGCAGTTGGACAGACATAGCCTACGAGCAGTACTTC. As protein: CASSWTDIAYEQYF.

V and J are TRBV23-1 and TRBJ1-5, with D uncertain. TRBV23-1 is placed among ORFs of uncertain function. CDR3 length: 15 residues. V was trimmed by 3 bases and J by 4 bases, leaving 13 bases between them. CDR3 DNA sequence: TGCGCCAGCAGTCATGCAGGTCCTTCTAATCAGCCCCAGCATTTT. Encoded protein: CASSHAGPSNQPQHF.

CDR3 in amino acids: CASSLAPWDRYRLNPNSPLHF. CDR3 in DNA: TGTGCCAGCAGCTTAGCCCCCTGGGACAGGTACCGTCTTAACCCGAATTCACCCCTCCACTTT. The chain couples TRBV7-3 to TRBJ1-6; 8 bases fit TRBD1. CDR3 length: 21 amino acids. Germline trimming cut 2 bases from V and 7 bases from J; bases unmatched to any gene: 22. Germline V gene data show CDR1 as SGHTA and CDR2 as FQGTGA.

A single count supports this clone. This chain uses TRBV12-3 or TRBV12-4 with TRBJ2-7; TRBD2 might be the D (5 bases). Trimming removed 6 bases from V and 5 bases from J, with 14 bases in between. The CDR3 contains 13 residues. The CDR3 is CASRELGKDEQYF. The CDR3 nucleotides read TGTGCCAGCAGGGAACTAGGAAAGGACGAGCAGTACTTC.

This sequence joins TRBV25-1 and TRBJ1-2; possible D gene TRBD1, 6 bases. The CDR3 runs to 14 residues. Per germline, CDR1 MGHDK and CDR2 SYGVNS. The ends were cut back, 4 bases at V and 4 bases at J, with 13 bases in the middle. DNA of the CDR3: TGTGCCAGCAGTGCGACAGGCCCCTCCTATGGCTACACCTTC. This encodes CASSATGPSYGYTF.

The CDR3 is CASSLEGDYEQYF. CDR3 nucleotide sequence: TGCGCCAGCAGCTTGGAGGGAGACTACGAGCAGTACTTC. The chain employs TRBV5-1 and TRBJ2-7, with D possibly matching TRBD2 (5 bases). The CDR3 is made up of 13 amino acids. Trimming stripped 0 bases from V and 3 bases from J, with 7 bases between. Germline V CDR1 and CDR2: SGHRS, YFSETQ.

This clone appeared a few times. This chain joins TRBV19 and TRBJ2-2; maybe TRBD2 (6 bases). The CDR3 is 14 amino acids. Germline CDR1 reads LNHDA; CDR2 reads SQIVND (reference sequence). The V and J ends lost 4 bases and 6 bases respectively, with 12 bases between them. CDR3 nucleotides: TGTGCCAGTAGTACCCCGGGACTTCCCGGGGAGCTGTTTTTT. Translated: CASSTPGLPGELFF.

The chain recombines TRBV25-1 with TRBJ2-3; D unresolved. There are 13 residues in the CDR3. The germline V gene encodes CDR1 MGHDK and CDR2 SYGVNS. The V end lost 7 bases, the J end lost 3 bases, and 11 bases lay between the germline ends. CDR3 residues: CASNGDLTDTQYF. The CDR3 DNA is TGTGCCAGCAACGGAGACCTTACAGATACGCAGTATTTT.